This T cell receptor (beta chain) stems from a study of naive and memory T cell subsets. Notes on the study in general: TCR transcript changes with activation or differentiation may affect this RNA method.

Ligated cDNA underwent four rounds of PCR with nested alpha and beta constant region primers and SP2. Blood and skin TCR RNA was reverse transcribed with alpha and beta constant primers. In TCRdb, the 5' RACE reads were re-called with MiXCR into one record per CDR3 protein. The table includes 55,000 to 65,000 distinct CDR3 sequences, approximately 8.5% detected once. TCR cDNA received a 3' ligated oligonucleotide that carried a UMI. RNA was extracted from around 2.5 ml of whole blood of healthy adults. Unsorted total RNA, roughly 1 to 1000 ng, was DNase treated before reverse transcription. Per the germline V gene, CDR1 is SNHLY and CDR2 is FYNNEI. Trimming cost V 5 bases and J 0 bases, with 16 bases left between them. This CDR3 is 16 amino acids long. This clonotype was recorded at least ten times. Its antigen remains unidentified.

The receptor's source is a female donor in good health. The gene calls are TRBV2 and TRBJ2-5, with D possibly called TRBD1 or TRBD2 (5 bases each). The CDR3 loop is CASSPHGRDDQETQYF. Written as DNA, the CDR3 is TGTGCCAGCAGTCCGCATGGCAGGGACGACCAAGAGACCCAGTACTTC.